Sequencing of this TCR beta chain was carried out in a study of cytomegalovirus exposure and HLA in healthy donors. Study-wide results and caveats: Within the data, a cluster of highly shared sequence variants was likely a sequencing artifact. Earlier analysis found most TCR beta V segments productive about 87% or about 30% of the time.

Researchers ran the PCR with 60 Vbeta and 13 Jbeta primers. Profiling relied on immunoSEQ multiplex PCR, and the TCRdb table lists in-frame clones only, not all of them. Its listing shows more than 70,000 clones. Of note for this clone: Its antigen is undetermined.

The CDR3 totals 15 residues. Trimming pared 1 base from V and 0 bases from J, leaving 11 bases between. Per germline, CDR1 SGHRS and CDR2 YFSETQ. The sample taken for sequencing was PBMCs. This chain uses TRBV5-1 with TRBJ2-7; D is possibly TRBD2 (6 bases). The source is a woman aged 60-75 years in good health and CMV-seronegative. Here the CDR3 DNA reads TGCGCCAGCAGCTTGAGTGGAGGGCACTCCTACGAGCAGTACTTC. Its translation: CASSLSGGHSYEQYF.